This T cell receptor beta chain was observed in a study of cytomegalovirus exposure and HLA in healthy donors. Study outcomes and limitations: Across donors, most TCRs were seen rarely, yet some public ones were widespread.

PCR was performed using 60 Vbeta and 13 Jbeta primers. Libraries were prepared by immunoSEQ multiplex PCR; TCRdb keeps only in-frame clonotypes and omits some of them. This sample has approximately 170,000 clones, with about 62% found just once. This clone occurred a few times. As yet, its antigen is unknown. The sequence was obtained from a middle-aged man in good health and CMV-seronegative. The sequenced sample consisted of PBMCs.

CDR3 loop: CASSETGASNQPQHF. The CDR3 DNA follows: TGTGCCAGCAGCGAGACAGGGGCTTCCAATCAGCCCCAGCATTTT. The rearrangement uses TRBV28 and TRBJ1-5; 8 bases are shared with TRBD1. The CDR3 contains 15 residues. Unmatched junction bases numbered 7, after V lost 6 bases and J lost 3 bases. Germline V gene data show CDR1 as MDHEN and CDR2 as SYDVKM.